A selection of T cell receptor beta chains follows, all from one sample in a study of blood T cell repertoires in COVID-19. TCRdb keeps only in-frame clones here, not all; method: immunoSEQ multiplex PCR. The sample contains 150,000 to 200,000 clones, roughly four fifths of which appear only once. Sequencing was done on a sample of peripheral blood. These receptors all come from a man between 60 and 70 years old with active or convalescent COVID-19. The CDR3 runs from the conserved cysteine through the conserved F or W. A D gene is named only where the DNA matches it firmly. Only some rows state a clone size, as once, few, many or a class for expanded clones.

-,TRBJ1-2,-,TRBV7-9,TGTGCCAGCAGCTTAGCGAGGGACACCGATAACTATGGCTACACCTTC,CASSLARDTDNYGYTF
-,TRBJ2-1,-,TRBV7-2,TGTGCCAGCAGCTTAGAGGGGGGGCGGTACAATGAGCAGTTCTTC,CASSLEGGRYNEQFF
-,TRBJ1-1,TRBD1,TRBV5-1,TGCGCCAGCAGCGTGGCGCGTGGACAGGGGGCCGCTGAAGCTTTCTTT,CASSVARGQGAAEAFF
-,TRBJ2-7,-,TRBV5-5,TGTGCCAGCAGCACGGACGAGACAGTCGCCTACGAGCAGTACTTC,CASSTDETVAYEQYF
once,TRBJ2-3,TRBD1,TRBV12-5,TGTGCTAGTGGTTTGGGGACACTCTACAGGGGTGATACGCAGTATTTT,CASGLGTLYRGDTQYF
-,TRBJ1-5,-,TRBV7-2,TGTGCCAGCAGCTCAGACAGGAATCAGCCCCAGCATTTT,CASSSDRNQPQHF
-,TRBJ1-5,TRBD1,TRBV7-9,TGTGCCAGCAGCTTAGGACAGGGGGCTTGGCAGCCCCAGCATTTT,CASSLGQGAWQPQHF
-,TRBJ2-3,TRBD2,TRBV9,TGTGCCAGCAGCGTAGTAGCGGGGGCTCAGGCTACGCAGTATTTT,CASSVVAGAQATQYF
-,TRBJ2-7,-,TRBV27,TGTGCCAGCAGTTTTTCGGCGGGACCTAGCTCCTACGAGCAGTACTTC,CASSFSAGPSSYEQYF
-,TRBJ2-7,TRBD2,TRBV5-1,TGCGCCAGCAGCTCCCCAGGTGCGGGAGGGGGATCGGCCTACGAGCAGTACTTC,CASSSPGAGGGSAYEQYF
-,TRBJ1-1,-,TRBV11-2,TGTGCCAGCAGCTTGTCAGGGGTGAGCACTGAAGCTTTCTTT,CASSLSGVSTEAFF
once,TRBJ2-7,-,TRBV11-3,TGTGCCAGCAGCCCCCGACGGGAAAAGTCGCAGTTC,CASSPRREKSQF
-,TRBJ2-2,-,TRBV5-4,TGTGCCAGCAGCTTCGGGTACGGGGAGCTGTTTTTT,CASSFGYGELFF
-,TRBJ1-2,-,TRBV6-1,TGTGCCAGCAGTGAAGGTGGCTTGGGCAGGTCGCCCTATGGCTACACCTTC,CASSEGGLGRSPYGYTF
-,TRBJ2-5,TRBD2,TRBV6-5,TGTGCCAGCAACGGACTAGCGGGAAAAGAGACCCAGTACTTC,CASNGLAGKETQYF
few,TRBJ2-3,-,TRBV13,TGTGCCAGCAGCGCATGGGGGGGGCAAATTGGCACAGATACGCAGTATTTT,CASSAWGGQIGTDTQYF
-,TRBJ2-1,TRBD2,TRBV10-3,TGTGCCATCAGTGAGTCAACTAGCGGCTCCTACAATGAGCAGTTCTTC,CAISESTSGSYNEQFF
-,TRBJ1-2,-,TRBV6-5,TGTGCCAGCAGTTTAACCCGACTGGAGGTTTTCTATGGCTACACCTTC,CASSLTRLEVFYGYTF
-,TRBJ1-1,-,TRBV28,TGTGCCAGCAGTTTTTCCGGGGAAAGAGCTTTCTTT,CASSFSGERAFF
-,TRBJ1-1,TRBD1,TRBV5-6,TGTGCCAGCAGCCTACAAGGGGGCAGGGCTGAAGCTTTCTTT,CASSLQGGRAEAFF
few,TRBJ1-6,-,TRBV7-2,TGTGCCAGCAGTAACCCTTCACGACAGGTTATCTATAATTCACCCCTCCACTTT,CASSNPSRQVIYNSPLHF
few,TRBJ1-2,TRBD1,TRBV7-9,TGTGCCAGCAGCGTGGACGGGACAGGGCATGGCTACACCTTC,CASSVDGTGHGYTF
few,TRBJ1-1,-,TRBV5-6,TGTGCCAGCAGGCGGACAGTTAATCAGAACACTGAAGCTTTCTTT,CASRRTVNQNTEAFF
once,TRBJ2-5,TRBD1,TRBV9,TGTGCCAGCAGCGTAACCGGGACAGGGGGAATCGGGGAGACCCAGTACTTC,CASSVTGTGGIGETQYF
-,TRBJ1-5,TRBD1,TRBV15,TGTGCCACCAGCGACCCGGGACAGGGACCGAATCAGCCCCAGCATTTT,CATSDPGQGPNQPQHF
-,TRBJ1-6,-,TRBV7-2,TGTGCCAGCAGCTTAGTATCCTATAATTCACCCCTCCACTTT,CASSLVSYNSPLHF
few,TRBJ2-3,-,TRBV21-1,TGTGCCAGCAGCAAAGATGCTAGCGGGAAGTCAGATACGCAGTATTTT,CASSKDASGKSDTQYF
many,TRBJ1-3,TRBD1,TRBV7-6,TGTGCCAGCAGCTCGACAGGGTCTGGAAACACCATATATTTT,CASSSTGSGNTIYF
-,TRBJ2-7,TRBD2,TRBV7-2,TGTGCCAGCAGCCCAGGACTAGCGGGTTACGAGCAGTACTTC,CASSPGLAGYEQYF
-,TRBJ2-2,TRBD1,TRBV6-2/TRBV6-3,TGTGCCAGCAGTTACAGACAGGGGGCTGGCGGGGAGCTGTTTTTT,CASSYRQGAGGELFF
-,TRBJ1-4,TRBD1,TRBV5-4,TGTGCCAGCAGCCCTGACAGGGACAGAGGGGCGTATGAAAAACTGTTTTTT,CASSPDRDRGAYEKLFF
-,TRBJ2-7,TRBD2,TRBV28,TGTGCCAGCAGTTTTCTAGCGGGGGTCTACGAGCAGTACTTC,CASSFLAGVYEQYF
-,TRBJ1-5,-,TRBV6-5,TGTGCCAGCAGTTACTCTATGAGTAGCAATCAGCCCCAGCATTTT,CASSYSMSSNQPQHF